Sequencing of this T cell receptor beta chain was carried out in a study of blood T cell repertoires in COVID-19. About the study: Sites across the United States, Italy and Spain contributed samples from acute and convalescent COVID-19.

The protocol was immunoSEQ multiplex PCR, while the TCRdb copy is restricted to in-frame clones and leaves out a portion. This table has 150,000 to 200,000 clones, roughly 82% appearing once. The V gene's germline CDR1 is LGHNT and CDR2 FRNRAP. The V gene end was trimmed by 0 bases and the J gene end by 6 bases; junction bases not matched to a gene: 11. This CDR3 contains 17 residues. The chain recombines TRBV12-5 with TRBJ2-1, with 7 bases identical to TRBD1. Material: peripheral blood. The receptor comes from a woman in her thirties with acute or convalescent COVID-19. The CDR3 nucleotides read TGTGCTAGTGGTTTGGTACCGGGACAGAATGTGGGCAATGAGCAGTTCTTC. Translation gives CASGLVPGQNVGNEQFF.